This is a list of T cell receptor beta chains from one sample in a study of cytomegalovirus exposure and HLA in healthy donors. Generated by immunoSEQ multiplex PCR, the TCRdb table keeps only in-frame clones and is missing some. This table holds 170,000 or so clones, around 85% found once. The sequencing input was PBMCs. Source of these receptors: a man aged 18 to 35 in good health and CMV-seropositive. Each CDR3 is given with its conserved first and last residue. A D gene is named only where the DNA matches it firmly. A clone size is listed for some rows: how often the clone was seen (once, few, many), or a class if it is expanded.

d_call j_call v_call clone_size cdr3_nt cdr3_aa
TRBD2 TRBJ2-1 TRBV6-6 - TGTGCCAGCACCGGGACTAGCGGGGGTTCCTACAATGAGCAGTTCTTC CASTGTSGGSYNEQFF
TRBD2 TRBJ2-5 TRBV28 - TGTGCCAGCAATCTCGATGGACTAGCGGGAGAGACCCAGTACTTC CASNLDGLAGETQYF
- TRBJ2-3 TRBV5-1 once TGCGCCAGCCGGCTTGGGGGGACTTCTCACACAGATACGCAGTATTTT CASRLGGTSHTDTQYF
- TRBJ1-1 TRBV11-3 - TGTGCCAGCAGCCATGGGGGGGCACCGAACACTGAAGCTTTCTTT CASSHGGAPNTEAFF
TRBD2 TRBJ2-1 TRBV27 - TGTGCCAGCAGAAGGATTAGCGGGGGGTCCTACAATGAGCAGTTCTTC CASRRISGGSYNEQFF
TRBD1 TRBJ2-7 TRBV19 - TGTGCCAGTAGACCAACCGGGACAGGGGTCGAGCAGTACTTC CASRPTGTGVEQYF
TRBD1 TRBJ1-2 TRBV27 - TGTGCCAGCAGTTTATCGGTGACAGGGGATGGCTACACCTTC CASSLSVTGDGYTF
- TRBJ2-4 TRBV4-1 - TGCGCCAGCAGCCAAGAAGAGTTGGTCCGGAACATTCAGTACTTC CASSQEELVRNIQYF
TRBD2 TRBJ2-5 TRBV28 - TGTGCCAGCAGTGGGACTAGCGGGAGGGCCAAACAAGAGACCCAGTACTTC CASSGTSGRAKQETQYF
- TRBJ1-1 TRBV5-1 - TGCGCCAGCAGCTCCCCGGAGGGTTATAGGTCCATGAACACTGAAGCTTTCTTT CASSSPEGYRSMNTEAFF
TRBD1 TRBJ1-1 TRBV5-1 - TGCGCCAGCAGCCTGGTCAGGACAGGGGGTTTGAACACTGAAGCTTTCTTT CASSLVRTGGLNTEAFF
TRBD1 TRBJ2-7 TRBV4-2 - TGTGCCAGCAGCCCAGAGGGGACAGGGGATCCCTACGAGCAGTACTTC CASSPEGTGDPYEQYF
TRBD2 TRBJ2-5 TRBV7-3 - TGTGCCAGCAGCTTAGTGGCGGGAGTTGGCGAGACCCAGTACTTC CASSLVAGVGETQYF
TRBD2 TRBJ2-2 TRBV6-1 - TGTGCCAGCAGTGAAAGGGCGGGAGGGCCGAGCACCGGGGAGCTGTTTTTT CASSERAGGPSTGELFF
- TRBJ1-2 TRBV28 - TGTGCCAGCAGTTTAACAGTAGCGGGGAACTATGGCTACACCTTC CASSLTVAGNYGYTF
- TRBJ2-7 TRBV4-1 - TGCGCCAGCAGCTGGGCCCGGGGGAGCTCCTACGAGCAGTACTTC CASSWARGSSYEQYF
- TRBJ1-2 TRBV4-2 - TGTGCCAGCAGCCAAGATGGCTCCTTCCCCTATGGCTACACCTTC CASSQDGSFPYGYTF
- TRBJ2-5 TRBV6-1 - TGTGCCAGCAGTGATCCCGGACGGGGGCAAGAGACCCAGTACTTC CASSDPGRGQETQYF
- TRBJ2-1 TRBV7-8 - TGTGCCAGCAGCTTAGAAACAGGGCCTAGCTCCTACAATGAGCAGTTCTTC CASSLETGPSSYNEQFF
- TRBJ2-3 TRBV6-1 - TGTGCCAGCAGGAGGGCGGGGGCCAGCACAGATACGCAGTATTTT CASRRAGASTDTQYF
TRBD2 TRBJ2-1 TRBV4-1 - TGCGCCAGCAGCCAGGGCGGGAGTCACGATGAGCAGTTCTTC CASSQGGSHDEQFF
- TRBJ1-2 TRBV5-1 - TGCGCCAGCAGCTTGAGTGCGGGGGCGGGCTATGGCTACACCTTC CASSLSAGAGYGYTF
- TRBJ1-5 TRBV6-1 - TGTGCCAGCAGTGTTCCGGGGGGCGGAGACCAGCCCCAGCATTTT CASSVPGGGDQPQHF
TRBD1 TRBJ2-7 TRBV6-5 few TGTGCCAGCAGTCGCGGACAGGGGCTGTACGAGCAGTACTTC CASSRGQGLYEQYF
- TRBJ2-2 TRBV5-6 - TGTGCCAGCAGCCTAGAGGTGGGGGAGCTGTTTTTT CASSLEVGELFF
TRBD2 TRBJ2-3 TRBV28 - TGTGCCAGCAGTTTCGGGAGGGGCACAGATACGCAGTATTTT CASSFGRGTDTQYF
- TRBJ2-1 TRBV7-9 - TGTGCCAGCAGCTCAAGCGGTGAGCAGTTCTTC CASSSSGEQFF
TRBD2 TRBJ2-1 TRBV5-4 - TGTGCCAGCAGCTTGGGACTAGCTCACAATGAGCAGTTCTTC CASSLGLAHNEQFF